These 2 T cell receptor beta chains originate from one sample sequenced in a study of blood T cell repertoires in COVID-19. Only in-frame clones appear in the TCRdb table, and some are missing; sequencing was by immunoSEQ multiplex PCR. The table lists about 160,000 clones, approximately 92% of them singletons. Sequencing used peripheral blood. The receptor set was obtained from a woman aged 45-65 years with acute or convalescent COVID-19.

V and J are TRBV4-1 and TRBJ2-7, with D unclear. Germline assignment: CDR1 MGHRA and CDR2 YSYEKL. Trimming pared 1 base from V and 7 bases from J, leaving 11 bases between. The CDR3 contains 13 residues. The CDR3 spells CASSQGQSLEQYF. CDR3 nucleotide sequence: TGCGCCAGCAGCCAAGGGCAGTCGTTGGAGCAGTACTTC.

The genes are TRBV7-8 and TRBJ2-7; 8 nucleotides align to TRBD1. The CDR3 contains 12 residues. Looked up from germline, CDR1 is SGHVS and CDR2 is FQNEAQ. V trimming: 5 bases; J trimming: 5 bases; junction bases outside the gene matches: 2. The CDR3 DNA sequence: TGTGCCAGCAGCCCGGACAGGGACGAGCAGTACTTC. It is translated as CASSPDRDEQYF.